These 32 T cell receptor beta chains were all obtained from the same sample, sequenced in a study of T cell responses to AZD1222 COVID-19 vaccine. Here immunoSEQ multiplex PCR was the method, and the copy in TCRdb shows in-frame clones only, minus some. The sample has roughly 96,000 clones; 70% to 90% are singletons. Sequencing used peripheral blood, obtained on day 0 of AZD1222 vaccination. All receptors derive from an adult in good health.

This clone occurred once. This chain connects TRBV7-3 to TRBJ1-1; the D gene is possibly TRBD1 (6 bases). Trimming shortened V by 2 bases and J by 0 bases, and 10 bases separated the two germline ends. CDR1 is SGHTA, CDR2 FQGTGA, per germline. This CDR3 is 15 amino acids long. The CDR3 loop is CASSLGGAMNTEAFF. The CDR3 DNA sequence: TGTGCCAGCAGCTTAGGGGGGGCCATGAACACTGAAGCTTTCTTT.

The V and J genes are TRBV7-6 and TRBJ1-4; D unclear. This CDR3 spans 15 amino acids. The germline CDR1 and CDR2 sequences are SGHVS and FNYEAQ. V dropped 1 base and J dropped 4 bases, with 10 bases sitting between them. This CDR3 is CASSLGSRSNEKLFF. As DNA, the CDR3 is TGTGCCAGCAGCTTAGGGTCCCGTAGTAATGAAAAACTGTTTTTT.

The gene calls are TRBV6-5 and TRBJ2-7, with D possibly being TRBD2 (5 bases). The germline CDR1 and CDR2 sequences are MNHEY and SVGAGI. Between the trimmed V and J ends, which lost 11 bases and 2 bases, there was a span of 16 bases. This CDR3 spans 13 amino acids. The CDR3 loop reads CAGARELAYEQYF. The CDR3 DNA reads TGTGCCGGAGCTAGGGAACTAGCCTACGAGCAGTACTTC.

The chain carries TRBV7-9 and TRBJ2-7, with 12 bases fitting TRBD2. V shed 4 bases and J 5 bases; nucleotides not matched to a gene: 6. Germline CDR1 and CDR2: SEHNR and FQNEAQ (reference sequence). CDR3 length: 15 residues. This CDR3 reads CASSSTRTSGNEQYF. The CDR3 DNA reads as TGTGCCAGCAGCTCCACCCGGACTAGCGGGAACGAGCAGTACTTC.

This chain uses TRBV6-5 with TRBJ1-1; D is unresolved. The germline V gene has CDR1 MNHEY and CDR2 SVGAGI. The V end lost 0 bases, the J end lost 6 bases, and 8 bases lay between the germline ends. The CDR3 extends over 13 amino acids. CDR3 amino acids: CASSYSRVAEAFF. The CDR3 nucleotides read TGTGCCAGCAGTTACTCGCGAGTGGCTGAAGCTTTCTTT.

The chain couples TRBV4-1 to TRBJ2-7; 11 bases align to TRBD2. Germline values: CDR1 MGHRA, CDR2 YSYEKL. The CDR3 has 15 residues. J lost 4 bases, V lost 2 bases, and 4 bases had no gene match. CDR3 loop: CASSQQVAGGYEQYF. The CDR3 DNA reads as TGCGCCAGCAGCCAACAGGTAGCGGGAGGGTACGAGCAGTACTTC.

The chain couples TRBV6-4 to TRBJ2-2; D gene uncertain. The CDR3 is 13 residues long. V lost 3 bases and J 5 bases, leaving 7 bases between the germline ends. The germline gives CDR1 MRHNA, CDR2 SNTAGT. CDR3 region: CASSDSQTGELFF. CDR3 sequence (DNA): TGTGCCAGCAGTGATTCTCAAACCGGGGAGCTGTTTTTT.

V usage is TRBV6-1 and J usage is TRBJ1-2, with D unresolved. The germline V and J ends were trimmed by 3 bases and 8 bases, with 10 bases remaining between them. This CDR3 is 12 amino acids long. CDR1 is MNHNS, CDR2 SASEGT, per germline. CDR3 residues: CASSDHRVGYTF. Written as DNA, the CDR3 is TGTGCCAGCAGTGATCACCGGGTCGGCTACACCTTC.

The gene calls are TRBV19 and TRBJ1-4; 10 bases agree with TRBD1. This CDR3 has 16 amino acids. The V gene end was trimmed by 10 bases and the J gene end by 5 bases; junction bases not matched to a gene: 13. Germline V gene lookup returns CDR1 LNHDA and CDR2 SQIVND (reference sequence). CDR3 nucleotides: TGTGCCACCTACAGTTCCCCGGGACAGGGGAATGAAAAACTGTTTTTT. As protein: CATYSSPGQGNEKLFF.

The rearrangement joins TRBV21-1 to TRBJ2-1; TRBD2 reflects the table's D call only, with no check against the DNA. TRBV21-1 is designated a pseudogene. The CDR3 contains 14 residues. CDR3 nucleotides: TGTGCCAGCAGCAAATACTCCCCGGGAGATGAGCAGTTCTTC. Residues: CASSKYSPGDEQFF.

The chain combines TRBV4-2 with TRBJ2-7, with TRBD1 matching over 7 bases. Germline trimming cut 2 bases from V and 3 bases from J; bases unmatched to any gene: 10. Per germline, CDR1 LGHNA and CDR2 YNFKEQ. This CDR3 spans 16 amino acids. CDR3 sequence reads: CASSQKLRGFHYEQYF. CDR3 sequence (DNA): TGTGCCAGCAGCCAAAAACTCAGGGGGTTCCACTACGAGCAGTACTTC.

This clone appeared a single time. This chain uses TRBV7-8 with TRBJ2-3, with D perhaps TRBD1 (6 bases). This CDR3 has 14 residues. From germline, CDR1 is SGHVS and CDR2 FQNEAQ. V lost 4 bases and J 0 bases, leaving 8 bases between the germline ends. Here the CDR3 reads CASSSGASTDTQYF. The CDR3 DNA is TGTGCCAGCAGCTCAGGGGCCAGCACAGATACGCAGTATTTT.

V and J are TRBV28 and TRBJ2-1; possibly TRBD2 for D (7 bases). V was pared by 7 bases and J by 9 bases, with 19 bases between. CDR3 length: 14 residues. Germline loops: CDR1 MDHEN, CDR2 SYDVKM. The CDR3 DNA follows: TGTGCCAGCACCCCGAGAGGGGGGGAGAGTGAGCAGTTCTTC. Translated: CASTPRGGESEQFF.

This chain connects TRBV4-2 to TRBJ1-2; maybe TRBD1 (6 bases). V was pared by 2 bases and J by 3 bases, with 19 bases between. The germline gives CDR1 LGHNA, CDR2 YNFKEQ. This CDR3 has 17 residues. CDR3: CASSQQHHSGDDYGYTF. DNA of the CDR3: TGTGCCAGCAGCCAACAACACCATTCAGGGGATGACTATGGCTACACCTTC.

This clone was recorded only once. The rearrangement joins TRBV10-3 to TRBJ2-3; unclear D gene. With 0 bases removed from V and 7 bases from J, the gap between germline ends came to 11 bases. This CDR3 has 14 amino acids. Germline CDR1 reads ENHRY; CDR2 reads SYGVKD. CDR3 protein: CAISESDGKNTQYF. The CDR3 nucleotides read TGTGCCATCAGTGAGTCGGACGGAAAGAATACGCAGTATTTT.

Turning to this clone: This sample also contains other DNA sequences that code for the same CDR3. V usage is TRBV27 and J usage is TRBJ2-2; D not resolved. There are 12 residues in the CDR3. Trimming took off 3 bases at V and 4 bases at J, with 3 bases between the two ends. The germline CDR1 and CDR2 sequences are MNHEY and SMNVEV (reference sequence). In DNA, the CDR3 is TGTGCCAGCAGTTTTAGCACCGGGGAGCTGTTTTTT. This translates into CASSFSTGELFF.

The genes are TRBV28 and TRBJ1-2, with a possible D match to TRBD1 (5 bases). V lost 6 bases, J lost 3 bases, and 14 bases lay in between. The CDR3 covers 14 residues. Germline values: CDR1 MDHEN, CDR2 SYDVKM. Written as DNA, the CDR3 is TGTGCCAGCAGCCCCCAAGGGGAGGACTATGGCTACACCTTC. Its protein product is CASSPQGEDYGYTF.

V usage is TRBV4-1 and J usage is TRBJ1-1; D is uncertain. CDR3 size: 15 residues. V dropped 1 base and J dropped 1 base, with 10 bases sitting between them. CDR1 and CDR2 (germline): MGHRA, YSYEKL. Here the CDR3 reads CASSQGWERNTEAFF. In DNA, the CDR3 is TGCGCCAGCAGCCAAGGCTGGGAGCGGAACACTGAAGCTTTCTTT.

This chain links TRBV9 with TRBJ2-3; D possibly uses TRBD1 or TRBD2 (5 bases each). Trimming stripped 0 bases from V and 2 bases from J, with 13 bases between. Germline V gene lookup returns CDR1 SGDLS and CDR2 YYNGEE. The CDR3 is made up of 16 amino acids. The CDR3 region has the DNA TGTGCCAGCAGCGTAGCTCCGGGACGGGTCACAGATACGCAGTATTTT. Translation gives CASSVAPGRVTDTQYF.

A few counts support this clone. The sample holds other DNA sequences that translate to the same CDR3. The chain carries TRBV3-1 (or the pseudogene TRBV3-2) and TRBJ1-1, with unresolved D. The CDR3 loop spans 13 amino acids. The V end lost 1 base, the J end lost 2 bases, and 5 bases lay between the germline ends. CDR1 and CDR2 from the germline V gene are LGHDT and YNNKEL (reference sequence). CDR3: CASSQAGNTEAFF. In DNA form, the CDR3 reads TGTGCCAGCAGCCAAGCAGGAAACACTGAAGCTTTCTTT.

V and J are TRBV6-1 and TRBJ1-5; D may be TRBD1 (5 bases). The germline V gene has CDR1 MNHNS and CDR2 SASEGT. V was cut by 4 bases and J by 6 bases, with 19 bases left in between. CDR3 size: 16 residues. CDR3 amino acids: CASSVGTRRGGQPQHF. CDR3 in DNA: TGTGCCAGCAGTGTAGGGACCCGTCGTGGGGGTCAGCCCCAGCATTTT.

V is TRBV4-1 and J is TRBJ2-1, with 12 bases aligning to TRBD2. V trimming: 2 bases; J trimming: 8 bases; junction bases outside the gene matches: 4. CDR3 length: 15 amino acids. Germline V gene data show CDR1 as MGHRA and CDR2 as YSYEKL. For the CDR3, the DNA is TGCGCCAGCAGCCAACCTAGCGGGAGGGTCGATGAGCAGTTCTTC. It translates to CASSQPSGRVDEQFF.

This clone was seen just once. This sequence joins TRBV9 and TRBJ2-2, with 9 bases that match TRBD2. The CDR3 length is 17 residues. The germline V gene encodes CDR1 SGDLS and CDR2 YYNGEE. The V gene end was trimmed by 1 base and the J gene end by 4 bases; junction bases not matched to a gene: 8. Here the CDR3 reads CASSVNSGSIGTGELFF. The CDR3 DNA follows: TGTGCCAGCAGCGTAAATAGCGGGAGTATCGGCACCGGGGAGCTGTTTTTT.

This chain joins TRBV9 and TRBJ1-1; D might be TRBD1 (6 bases). CDR1 and CDR2 from the germline V gene are SGDLS and YYNGEE. The CDR3 totals 15 residues. The V gene lost 4 bases and the J gene lost 10 bases, with 23 bases spanning the gap. The CDR3 region has the DNA TGTGCCAGCAGCAAAATCCCGGGACAACCCTTGGGAGCTTTCTTT. It encodes CASSKIPGQPLGAFF.

The chain links TRBV6-4 to TRBJ2-1, with TRBD2 matching over 11 bases. The CDR3 has 16 amino acids. J lost 3 bases, V lost 3 bases, and 4 bases had no gene match. Per germline, CDR1 MRHNA and CDR2 SNTAGT. For the CDR3, the DNA is TGTGCCAGCAGTGAGGACGGGACTAGCGGCTACAATGAGCAGTTCTTC. Translating gives CASSEDGTSGYNEQFF.

The chain combines TRBV27 with TRBJ2-7; 10 nucleotides line up with TRBD1. Germline trimming cut 5 bases from V and 3 bases from J; bases unmatched to any gene: 4. Germline CDR1 reads MNHEY; CDR2 reads SMNVEV (reference sequence). This CDR3 region has 14 residues. The CDR3 DNA reads as TGTGCCAGCAGTATCCGGACAGGGGGCTACGAGCAGTACTTC. Translating it yields CASSIRTGGYEQYF.

The chain uses TRBV2 and TRBJ1-5; no clear D gene. The CDR3 consists of 14 residues. Trimming took 5 bases from V and 0 from J, leaving 8 bases between them. CDR1 is SNHLY, CDR2 FYNNEI, per germline. Here the CDR3 reads CASSRLNSNQPQHF. The CDR3 bases are TGTGCCAGCAGTCGTTTAAATAGCAATCAGCCCCAGCATTTT.

The genes are TRBV5-1 and TRBJ2-1; D is undetermined. Germline V CDR1 and CDR2: SGHRS, YFSETQ. Trimming pared 2 bases from V and 0 bases from J, leaving 9 bases between. The CDR3 has 15 residues. The CDR3, as DNA: TGCGCCAGCAGCTTCGGCGGCTTCTCCTACAATGAGCAGTTCTTC. It translates to CASSFGGFSYNEQFF.

This chain links TRBV12-3 or TRBV12-4 with TRBJ1-2; no definite D call. V dropped 5 bases and J dropped 3 bases, with 4 bases sitting between them. The CDR3 contains 11 residues. The CDR3: CASSTYYGYTF. The CDR3, as DNA: TGTGCCAGCAGTACCTACTATGGCTACACCTTC.

The genes are TRBV6-5 and TRBJ2-3, with 7 bases aligning to TRBD2. The germline V gene has CDR1 MNHEY and CDR2 SVGAGI. This CDR3 comprises 15 residues. Trimming at V came to 2 bases and at J to 3 bases, leaving 5 bases not matched to a gene. The CDR3 DNA reads TGTGCCAGCAGTTACCCCCCGGGAGGAACAGATACGCAGTATTTT. Its protein is CASSYPPGGTDTQYF.

By sample share, this clone is medium-sized. The chain links TRBV5-4 to TRBJ2-6; D is unresolved. The CDR3 extends over 17 amino acids. The germline gives CDR1 SGHNT, CDR2 YYREEE (reference sequence). V dropped 0 bases and J dropped 0 bases, with 10 bases sitting between them. In nucleotides, the CDR3 is TGTGCCAGCAGCTTGGTTCACTCGCCCTCTGGGGCCAACGTCCTGACTTTC. Protein product: CASSLVHSPSGANVLTF.

The rearrangement uses TRBV6-4 and TRBJ2-6; D is uncertain. Trimming took off 4 bases at V and 0 bases at J, with 4 bases between the two ends. The CDR3 totals 14 residues. Germline lookup yields CDR1 MRHNA and CDR2 SNTAGT. The chain's CDR3 is CASSGGSGANVLTF. In DNA, the CDR3 is TGTGCCAGCAGTGGGGGCTCTGGGGCCAACGTCCTGACTTTC.